The TCR beta chain described here comes from a study of CD8 T cell repertoires and HIV-1 epitope variants. The table came from immunoSEQ multiplex PCR; TCRdb's copy has only in-frame clones and leaves some out. The sample lists several thousand clones, over 60% occurring once. V was pared by 4 bases and J by 5 bases, with 9 bases between. Germline CDR1 is SGHAT and CDR2 is FQNNGV. The CDR3 runs 13 residues. A remark on this clone: No antigen is known for it.

The gene calls are TRBV11-2 and TRBJ2-1; D remains unclear. The specimen sequenced was cultured CD8+ T cells derived from PBMCs. The clonotype was recovered from a male donor with HIV. CDR3 coding DNA: TGTGCCAGCAGCTCCGACTTAGACAATGAGCAGTTCTTC. The encoded protein is CASSSDLDNEQFF.